This TCR beta chain appears in the sequencing data of a study of T cell responses to AZD1222 COVID-19 vaccine. In the study overall: Analysis merged second doses at about 4 or about 12 weeks.

Comment on this clone: The antigen remains undetermined.

Germline values: CDR1 SGHNT, CDR2 YENEEA. The CDR3 spans 16 residues. V was clipped by 5 bases and J by 2 bases; unmatched bases: 10. Study observations and caveats: Two AZD1222 doses significantly raised spike-specific TCR breadth and depth over controls. Close to half of all spike-specific TCRs reportedly target regions of the variants that are unmutated.

Clones were sequenced by immunoSEQ multiplex PCR, and TCRdb holds only the in-frame ones, with some missing. The sample includes 40,000 to 45,000 clones, around 80% seen only once; the top ten take 52%. The TCR sequence derives from an adult in good health. The starting material was peripheral blood, obtained on day 0 of AZD1222 vaccination. The rearrangement uses TRBV11-3 and TRBJ2-3; 7 nucleotides line up with TRBD2. DNA of the CDR3: TGTGCCAGCAGCCATACTAGCGTCCCATTCACAGATACGCAGTATTTT. The encoded protein is CASSHTSVPFTDTQYF. Full variable domain (missing parts from reference TRBV11-3 and TRBJ2-3): EAGVVQSPRYKIIEKKQPVAFWCNPISGHNTLYWYLQNLGQGPELLIRYENEEAVDDSQLPKDRFSAERLKGVDSTLKIQPAELGDSAVYLCASSHTSVPFTDTQYFGPGTRLTVL.